Listed below are T cell receptor beta chains from one sample, sequenced in a study of cytomegalovirus exposure and HLA in healthy donors. Sequenced by immunoSEQ multiplex PCR; TCRdb stores in-frame clones only, minus some. The sample records 75,000 to 100,000 clones, over 75% being singletons. Sequenced material: PBMCs. The source of these receptors is a man aged 35-49 years in good health and CMV-seronegative. Both conserved end residues are part of each CDR3. The order of the fields is V gene, clone size, J gene, D gene, CDR3 DNA, CDR3 protein. A D gene is named only where the DNA matches it firmly. Size is stated for part of the rows, as once, few or many counts, or as a class when the clone is expanded.

V: TRBV7-6
size: few
J: TRBJ2-5
D: NA
DNA: TGTGCCAGCAGCTTATTAGGGGTTGGGGCCCAGCTCGAGACCCAGTACTTC
CDR3: CASSLLGVGAQLETQYF

V: TRBV30
size: NA
J: TRBJ1-2
D: NA
DNA: TGTGCCTGGAGTGTCACCCAGCGGGGAGGCTATGGCTACACCTTC
CDR3: CAWSVTQRGGYGYTF

V: TRBV19
size: NA
J: TRBJ2-7
D: TRBD1
DNA: TGTGCCAGTAGTAACCGGGACAGGGGGTCCTACGAGCAGTACTTC
CDR3: CASSNRDRGSYEQYF

V: TRBV7-9
size: NA
J: TRBJ1-4
D: NA
DNA: TGTGCCAGCAGCCCCGAAGGGGTGGCTAATGAAAAACTGTTTTTT
CDR3: CASSPEGVANEKLFF

V: TRBV7-2
size: NA
J: TRBJ2-7
D: TRBD2
DNA: TGTGCCAGCTCAAGGGCTAGCGGGAGTCTCGGCTCCTACGAGCAGTACTTC
CDR3: CASSRASGSLGSYEQYF

V: TRBV5-1
size: NA
J: TRBJ2-7
D: NA
DNA: TGCGCCAGCAGCTTGGATCGGGGGAACGAGCAGTACTTC
CDR3: CASSLDRGNEQYF

V: TRBV29-1
size: once
J: TRBJ2-3
D: NA
DNA: TGCAGCGTACGAGGGCGGAGCACAGATACGCAGTATTTT
CDR3: CSVRGRSTDTQYF

V: TRBV4-2
size: few
J: TRBJ2-2
D: TRBD2
DNA: TGTGCCAGCAGCCAAGATGGCCGACTAGCGGGATGGACCGGGGAGCTGTTTTTT
CDR3: CASSQDGRLAGWTGELFF

V: TRBV7-8
size: few
J: TRBJ2-7
D: TRBD1
DNA: TGTGCCAGCAGCTTAGGACAGGGTGGGTACGAGCAGTACTTC
CDR3: CASSLGQGGYEQYF

V: TRBV4-2
size: few
J: TRBJ2-2
D: NA
DNA: TGTGCCAGCAGCCAAGAGCTGAACAGTCTCACCGGGGAGCTGTTTTTT
CDR3: CASSQELNSLTGELFF

V: TRBV6-5
size: NA
J: TRBJ1-6
D: NA
DNA: TGTGCCAGCAGCCCGACAGAATCCTCCTCACCCCTCCACTTT
CDR3: CASSPTESSSPLHF

V: TRBV11-3
size: NA
J: TRBJ1-6
D: NA
DNA: TGTGCCAGCAGCTTGAGGTGGAATTCACCCCTCCACTTT
CDR3: CASSLRWNSPLHF

V: TRBV5-6
size: few
J: TRBJ1-1
D: TRBD1
DNA: TGTGCCAGCAGCCGACAGGGGGTATTTGAAGCTTTCTTT
CDR3: CASSRQGVFEAFF